These 21 T cell receptor beta chains were all obtained from the same sample, sequenced in a study of T-cell reconstitution after alpha-beta-depleted transplantation in children. Preparation of the TCRbeta library involved a method that used unique molecular identifiers. TCRdb reprocessed the PCR reads with MiXCR, giving one entry per CDR3 protein. The data show around 500,000 distinct CDR3 sequences, around 12% seen once. This specimen was PBMCs from the stem cell graft donor, taken from the stem cell graft. These receptors all come from a human donor who donated a stem cell graft to a child with combined immunodeficiency.

This clonotype occurred many times. The V call is TRBV12-3 or TRBV12-4, the J call TRBJ2-1, with 7 positions matching TRBD1. V was clipped by 4 bases and J by 3 bases; unmatched bases: 0. The CDR3 sequence is 13 residues long. CDR3 sequence (DNA): TGTGCCAGCAGTTGGACAGGCTACAATGAGCAGTTCTTC. Its translation is CASSWTGYNEQFF.

A few counts support this clonotype. The chain recombines TRBV3-1 with TRBJ2-3; no clear D gene. CDR1 LGHDT and CDR2 YNNKEL come from the germline V gene (reference sequence). The CDR3 extends over 14 amino acids. Trimming took 1 base from V and 5 from J, leaving 10 bases between them. This CDR3 reads CASSQGSRQDTQYF. The CDR3 bases are TGTGCCAGCAGCCAAGGTTCCCGGCAAGATACGCAGTATTTT.

The chain has TRBV24-1 and TRBJ2-2, with D maybe TRBD1 (6 bases). The germline V gene has CDR1 KGHDR and CDR2 SFDVKD. V was clipped by 1 base and J by 6 bases, with 8 bases between them. The CDR3 spans 14 residues. CDR3 region: CATSDLQGSGELFF. Written as DNA, the CDR3 is TGTGCCACCAGTGATTTACAGGGTTCCGGGGAGCTGTTTTTT.

This clonotype was found a few times. CDR3 in DNA: TGTGCCATCGGTAGCGGGAGGCTGTATGAGCAGTTCTTC. Protein product: CAIGSGRLYEQFF. The gene calls are TRBV24-1 and TRBJ2-1; 10 bases match TRBD2. Germline V gene lookup returns CDR1 KGHDR and CDR2 SFDVKD. V shed 11 bases and J 8 bases; nucleotides not matched to a gene: 8. The CDR3 is 13 residues long.

The chain combines TRBV2 with TRBJ1-6, with 7 bases aligning to TRBD1. The CDR3 totals 16 residues. Germline V gene data show CDR1 as SNHLY and CDR2 as FYNNEI. J was trimmed by 2 bases and V by 10 bases; bases with no gene match: 11. For the CDR3, the DNA is TGTGCCACCGGCAGGAGACAGGGACCCTATAATTCACCCCTCCACTTT. Translating gives CATGRRQGPYNSPLHF.

In its sample, this clonotype was seen many times. The V and J genes are TRBV4-3 and TRBJ2-3; TRBD1 agrees at 8 bases. The ends lost 0 bases at V and 3 bases at J; junction bases unmatched: 5. Germline V lookup: CDR1 LGHNA, CDR2 YSLEER. This CDR3 has 16 amino acids. CDR3 protein: CASSQDGQGATDTQYF. The CDR3, as DNA: TGCGCCAGCAGCCAAGACGGGCAGGGGGCTACAGATACGCAGTATTTT.

In its sample, this clonotype was seen a few times. The gene calls are TRBV7-2 and TRBJ2-5; 7 nucleotides line up with TRBD1. Germline lookup yields CDR1 SGHTA and CDR2 FQGNSA. There are 14 residues in the CDR3. J lost 4 bases, V lost 5 bases, and 7 bases had no gene match. CDR3 nucleotide sequence: TGTGCCAGCAGCCGTGACAGGGCTGGAGAGACCCAGTACTTC. Protein product: CASSRDRAGETQYF. Complete variable domain (other parts from reference TRBV7-2 and TRBJ2-5): GAGVSQSPSNKVTEKGKDVELRCDPISGHTALYWYRQSLGQGLEFLIYFQGNSAPDKSGLPSDRFSAERTGGSVSTLTIQRTQQEDSAVYLCASSRDRAGETQYFGPGTRLLVL.

This clonotype was seen a handful of times. The V call is TRBV11-2, the J call TRBJ2-1; the match to TRBD1 covers 8 bases. J lost 9 bases, V lost 6 bases, and 13 bases had no gene match. Germline CDR1 and CDR2: SGHAT and FQNNGV. The length of the CDR3 is 15 residues. CDR3 residues: CASSQGGTGTREQFF. CDR3 coding DNA: TGTGCCAGCAGTCAGGGCGGGACAGGTACCCGTGAGCAGTTCTTC.

In this sample, this clonotype turned up a few times. The V call is TRBV4-3, the J call TRBJ2-2; 10 nucleotides match TRBD2. J gave up 7 bases and V 3 bases, and 8 bases lay outside the gene matches. CDR1 and CDR2 (germline): LGHNA, YSLEER. This CDR3 spans 16 amino acids. The DNA for the CDR3 is TGCGCCAGCAGCCATACTAGCGGGATGGTTGGCGGGGAGCTGTTTTTT. Protein: CASSHTSGMVGGELFF.

There are a few counts of this clonotype. The V gene is TRBV11-1, the J gene TRBJ1-1, with D possibly TRBD1 on 5 matching bases. The germline V gene encodes CDR1 SGHAT and CDR2 FQDESV (reference sequence). The V end lost 5 bases, the J end lost 8 bases, and 12 bases lay between the germline ends. There are 12 residues in the CDR3. The chain's CDR3 is CASSGHGLEAFF. For the CDR3, the DNA is TGTGCCAGCAGCGGACACGGGCTAGAAGCTTTCTTT.

In its sample, this clonotype was seen a few times. The chain couples TRBV12-3 or TRBV12-4 to TRBJ1-1; the D gene is possibly TRBD1 (6 bases). The CDR3 loop spans 15 amino acids. Trimming took 5 bases from V and 5 from J, leaving 18 bases between them. The CDR3 here is CASSPWGRGGTEAFF. Written as DNA, the CDR3 is TGTGCCAGCAGTCCTTGGGGCAGGGGAGGTACTGAAGCTTTCTTT.

The chain recombines TRBV9 with TRBJ1-2, with TRBD1 as a possible D gene (5 bases). From germline, CDR1 is SGDLS and CDR2 YYNGEE. This CDR3 contains 14 residues. Trimming stripped 3 bases from V and 2 bases from J, with 11 bases between. Written as DNA, the CDR3 is TGTGCCAGCAGCGGAAGGGACTCGAACTATGGCTACACCTTC. It yields the protein CASSGRDSNYGYTF.

This clonotype was seen many times. The CDR3 reads CASTIRQNLNSPLHF. The CDR3 DNA sequence: TGTGCCAGCACGATCCGACAGAATCTTAATTCACCCCTCCACTTT. The chain carries TRBV2 and TRBJ1-6, with D possibly TRBD1 on 5 matching bases. V dropped 7 bases and J dropped 6 bases, with 16 bases sitting between them. The CDR3 length is 15 residues. Germline V gene data show CDR1 as SNHLY and CDR2 as FYNNEI.

At least ten counts were recorded for this clonotype. This sequence joins TRBV6-6 and TRBJ2-7, with D tentatively TRBD1 (6 bases). CDR1 and CDR2 from the germline V gene are MNHNY and SVGAGI (reference sequence). V lost 5 bases, J lost 2 bases, and 10 bases lay in between. The CDR3 length is 13 residues. DNA of the CDR3: TGTGCCAGCAGTCTACAGGGTCCCTACGAGCAGTACTTC. It encodes CASSLQGPYEQYF.

CDR3 amino acids: CASSWGTGSPYEQYF. CDR3 coding DNA: TGTGCCAGCAGCTGGGGGACAGGGAGTCCCTACGAGCAGTACTTC. The V and J genes are TRBV7-8 and TRBJ2-7, with 9 bases lining up with TRBD1. V lost 4 bases, J lost 2 bases, and 6 bases stayed unmatched. This CDR3 has 15 amino acids. Looked up from germline, CDR1 is SGHVS and CDR2 is FQNEAQ. Using reference TRBV7-8 and TRBJ2-7 for the parts outside the CDR3, the full variable domain is GAGVSQSPRYKVAKRGQDVALRCDPISGHVSLFWYQQALGQGPEFLTYFQNEAQLDKSGLPSDRFFAERPEGSVSTLKIQRTQQEDSAVYLCASSWGTGSPYEQYFGPGTRLTVT.

In its sample, this clonotype was seen many times. This chain links TRBV18 with TRBJ1-1, with D uncertain. CDR1 is KGHSH, CDR2 LQKENI, per germline. Trimming pared 3 bases from V and 5 bases from J, leaving 10 bases between. The CDR3 has 13 amino acids. CDR3: CASSPSGRTEAFF. The CDR3 DNA follows: TGTGCCAGCTCACCTTCGGGTAGAACTGAAGCTTTCTTT.

This clonotype came up many times. The chain recombines TRBV6-5 with TRBJ2-7; 7 nucleotides match TRBD1. The V segment lost 0 bases and the J segment 2 bases; nucleotides outside the gene matches: 13. From germline, CDR1 is MNHEY and CDR2 SVGAGI. The CDR3 contains 18 residues. The CDR3 spells CASSYSSIRQGRAYEQYF. Written as DNA, the CDR3 is TGTGCCAGCAGTTACTCTTCAATCCGACAGGGAAGGGCCTACGAGCAGTACTTC.

This sequence joins TRBV9 and TRBJ2-3, with TRBD2 matching 9 bases. Germline lookup yields CDR1 SGDLS and CDR2 YYNGEE. V gave up 2 bases and J gave up 10 bases; unmatched junction bases: 14. The CDR3 has 16 residues. The DNA for the CDR3 is TGTGCCAGCAGCGTGAGTGACGGCGGGGGGGAATATCCGCAGTATTTT. Translation gives CASSVSDGGGEYPQYF.

The chain joins TRBV18 to TRBJ1-3; TRBD1 might be the D (6 bases). The V and J ends lost 3 bases and 2 bases respectively, with 20 bases between them. The CDR3 length is 18 residues. The germline CDR1 and CDR2 sequences are KGHSH and LQKENI. The CDR3, as DNA: TGTGCCAGCTCACCCCGTGGGTCTGCACAGGGCCCTGGAAACACCATATATTTT. As protein: CASSPRGSAQGPGNTIYF.

This clonotype was seen ten or more times. With a much larger clone just one base away, this may be a read error. The genes are TRBV7-9 and TRBJ2-5; D not resolved. CDR1 and CDR2 (germline): SEHNR, FQNEAQ (reference sequence). This CDR3 has 11 residues. Trimming left V 8 bases short and J 1 base short, with 5 bases between. Written as DNA, the CDR3 is TGTGCCAGCGGCATCCAAGAGACCCAGTACTTC. Its protein product is CASGIQETQYF.

This clonotype was picked up many times. V usage is TRBV12-5 and J usage is TRBJ1-2; D is possibly TRBD1 (5 bases). The germline V and J ends were trimmed by 9 bases and 2 bases, with 10 bases remaining between them. The CDR3 consists of 12 residues. Germline V gene lookup returns CDR1 LGHNT and CDR2 FRNRAP. CDR3 protein: CASEGRNYGYTF. The CDR3 DNA is TGTGCTAGCGAGGGACGGAACTATGGCTACACCTTC. Full variable domain (outside the CDR3, taken from reference TRBV12-5 and TRBJ1-2): DARVTQTPRHKVTEMGQEVTMRCQPILGHNTVFWYRQTMMQGLELLAYFRNRAPLDDSGMPKDRFSAEMPDATLATLKIQPSEPRDSAVYFCASEGRNYGYTFGSGTRLTVV.